A single sample is the source of the 18 T cell receptor beta chains below, sequenced in a study of early T cells in non-severe SARS-CoV-2 infection. TCRdb reanalysed the 5' RACE reads using MiXCR and keeps one entry per CDR3 protein. Among over 80,000 distinct CDR3 sequences listed, roughly 13% were seen once. Sequencing was done on a sample of whole blood. Receptors originate from an adult who was a healthcare worker with PCR-confirmed SARS-CoV-2 infection or an uninfected control (not recorded which).

This clonotype was recorded at least ten times. The rearrangement links TRBV18 to TRBJ2-7, with D perhaps matching TRBD1 (7 bases). The germline V and J ends were trimmed by 2 bases and 2 bases, with 13 bases remaining between them. Germline CDR1 KGHSH, CDR2 LQKENI. The CDR3 has 15 amino acids. The CDR3 spells CASSPSRGAAYEQYF. Here the CDR3 DNA reads TGTGCCAGCTCACCATCCAGGGGGGCAGCCTACGAGCAGTACTTC.

This clonotype was found a few times. This chain uses TRBV12-5 with TRBJ1-1, with D unresolved. The CDR3 is made up of 13 amino acids. V was shortened by 0 bases and J by 6 bases, with 8 bases between the two germline ends. Germline V gene lookup returns CDR1 LGHNT and CDR2 FRNRAP. The CDR3 spells CASGLVPQAEAFF. The CDR3 DNA reads TGTGCTAGTGGTTTGGTACCGCAGGCTGAAGCTTTCTTT.

The DNA of the CDR3 is TGTGCCAGCAGCCAAGAAGGGACAGGGCTGACAGATACGCAGTATTTT. It specifies CASSQEGTGLTDTQYF. This rearrangement joins TRBV3-1 to TRBJ2-3; 9 bases are a match to TRBD1. Germline V gene sequence: CDR1 LGHDT, CDR2 YNNKEL (reference sequence). The length of the CDR3 is 16 residues. The J segment lost 3 bases and the V segment lost 0 bases, leaving 4 bases of the junction unmatched.

In this sample, this clonotype turned up many times. The J gene is TRBJ2-1, the V gene TRBV6-2 or TRBV6-3; D perhaps matches TRBD2 (6 bases). Trimming removed 6 bases at V and 8 bases at J, with 26 bases between. Germline V gene lookup returns CDR1 MNHEY and CDR2 SVGEGT. The CDR3 length is 17 residues. CDR3 residues: CASRQYLLGLPSHEQFF. The CDR3 region has the DNA TGTGCCAGCAGACAATATCTACTGGGACTCCCGTCCCATGAGCAGTTCTTC.

This clonotype was found a few times. This chain joins TRBV20-1 and TRBJ2-3; unclear D gene. Germline V gene lookup returns CDR1 DFQATT and CDR2 SNEGSKA (reference sequence). Trimming cost V 6 bases and J 4 bases, with 11 bases left between them. The CDR3 spans 12 residues. This CDR3 is CSAQAPPDTQYF. The DNA for the CDR3 is TGCAGTGCACAAGCTCCCCCAGATACGCAGTATTTT.

This rearrangement joins TRBV20-1 to TRBJ1-1; 10 bases are shared with TRBD1. The CDR3 is 15 residues long. V was clipped by 1 base and J by 1 base; unmatched bases: 3. Germline V gene data show CDR1 as DFQATT and CDR2 as SNEGSKA (reference sequence). CDR3 in amino acids: CSARGTGGTNTEAFF. The CDR3 region has the DNA TGCAGTGCTAGAGGGACAGGGGGGACGAACACTGAAGCTTTCTTT.

This rearrangement joins TRBV10-3 to TRBJ2-1; perhaps TRBD1 as D (6 bases). The CDR3 is 13 amino acids. Between the trimmed V and J ends, which lost 11 bases and 6 bases, there was a span of 17 bases. Germline values: CDR1 ENHRY, CDR2 SYGVKD. The CDR3 loop is CASAGPTGNEQFF. CDR3 coding DNA: TGTGCCTCCGCTGGCCCGACAGGCAATGAGCAGTTCTTC.

This clonotype was observed many times. This chain connects TRBV7-6 to TRBJ1-3; 7 nucleotides line up with TRBD1. Germline V gives CDR1 SGHVS, CDR2 FNYEAQ. V lost 4 bases and J lost 1; bases outside the gene matches: 10. The CDR3 has 17 amino acids. DNA for the CDR3: TGTGCCAGCAGCTCCCCGGGACAGATTAATTCTGGAAACACCATATATTTT. Its translation: CASSSPGQINSGNTIYF.

This clonotype was seen only a few times. The chain has TRBV6-5 and TRBJ1-2; D gene unclear. The CDR3 loop spans 13 amino acids. V dropped 2 bases and J dropped 0 bases, with 4 bases sitting between them. Germline V CDR1 and CDR2: MNHEY, SVGAGI. This CDR3 reads CASSYGPNYGYTF. DNA for the CDR3: TGTGCCAGCAGTTACGGGCCTAACTATGGCTACACCTTC.

This clonotype was seen a few times. The genes are TRBV5-4 and TRBJ2-7, with D tentatively TRBD1 (6 bases). This CDR3 is built from 14 residues. Germline V gives CDR1 SGHNT, CDR2 YYREEE (reference sequence). V dropped 0 bases and J dropped 3 bases, with 10 bases sitting between them. In nucleotides, the CDR3 is TGTGCCAGCAGCTTGGAGGGGACAATCTACGAGCAGTACTTC. Protein product: CASSLEGTIYEQYF.

V usage is TRBV7-2 and J usage is TRBJ2-7; 11 bases are a match to TRBD2. The CDR3 runs to 17 residues. Germline loops: CDR1 SGHTA, CDR2 FQGNSA. V was pared by 6 bases and J by 2 bases, with 12 bases of the junction left unmatched. CDR3 sequence reads: CASSHAGRSGGAYEQYF. CDR3 DNA: TGTGCCAGCAGTCACGCGGGTCGTAGCGGGGGGGCCTACGAGCAGTACTTC.

The table lists this clonotype with a few counts. The chain employs TRBV6-2 or TRBV6-3 and TRBJ2-5; possible D gene TRBD1, 5 bases. The V end was cut by 5 bases, the J end by 2 bases, with 9 bases between. Looked up from germline, CDR1 is MNHEY and CDR2 is SVGEGT. The CDR3 has 13 amino acids. The CDR3 loop reads CASSKDTQETQYF. The CDR3, as DNA: TGTGCCAGCAGTAAGGACACTCAAGAGACCCAGTACTTC.

This chain joins TRBV5-4 and TRBJ1-3, with D hard to call. Germline CDR1 SGHNT, CDR2 YYREEE (reference sequence). The CDR3 consists of 15 residues. Trimming took 4 bases from V and 0 from J, leaving 11 bases between them. The CDR3 here is CASSPDGRSGNTIYF. In DNA, the CDR3 is TGTGCCAGCAGCCCAGACGGCCGCTCTGGAAACACCATATATTTT.

The chain uses TRBV29-1 and TRBJ2-5, with TRBD2 as a possible D gene (5 bases). Per germline, CDR1 SQVTM and CDR2 ANQGSEA. The V gene lost 4 bases and the J gene lost 9 bases, with 15 bases spanning the gap. This CDR3 has 12 residues. The CDR3: CSVVPAGGSQYF. The CDR3 DNA is TGCAGCGTTGTCCCTGCAGGAGGCTCCCAGTACTTC.

This clonotype was seen at least ten times. The V and J genes are TRBV19 and TRBJ2-5; 12 nucleotides agree with TRBD1. Looked up from germline, CDR1 is LNHDA and CDR2 is SQIVND (reference sequence). V shed 5 bases, J shed 6 bases, and the junction held 7 bases outside the gene matches. There are 15 residues in the CDR3. For the CDR3, the DNA is TGTGCCAGTAGTGTCGGGACAGGGGGCGGTCAGACCCAGTACTTC. This encodes CASSVGTGGGQTQYF.

There are many counts of this clonotype. The genes are TRBV20-1 and TRBJ1-1; a weak D match, TRBD1 (5 bases). Trimming removed 2 bases from V and 7 bases from J, with 11 bases in between. Looked up from germline, CDR1 is DFQATT and CDR2 is SNEGSKA (reference sequence). This CDR3 comprises 12 residues. The CDR3 region has the DNA TGCAGTGCTAGACAGGGACCTGATGAAGCTTTCTTT. Protein: CSARQGPDEAFF.

V is TRBV7-8 and J is TRBJ2-1; D is unresolved. V lost 6 bases to trimming and J lost 10 bases, with 13 bases between them. Germline V gene data show CDR1 as SGHVS and CDR2 as FQNEAQ. This CDR3 is built from 12 residues. CDR3 loop: CASRTSGWEQFF. The CDR3 DNA follows: TGTGCCAGCAGAACCAGTGGATGGGAGCAGTTCTTC.

This clonotype was seen only a few times. The CDR3 region is CASSLTPSLYGYTF. The CDR3 DNA sequence: TGTGCCAGCAGCTTAACGCCGAGCCTCTATGGCTACACCTTC. The chain employs TRBV7-2 and TRBJ1-2; D not resolved. This CDR3 spans 14 amino acids. Between the trimmed V and J ends, which lost 2 bases and 4 bases, there was a span of 11 bases. CDR1 SGHTA and CDR2 FQGNSA come from the germline V gene. The entire variable domain, with the rest obtained from reference TRBV7-2 and TRBJ1-2, is as follows: GAGVSQSPSNKVTEKGKDVELRCDPISGHTALYWYRQSLGQGLEFLIYFQGNSAPDKSGLPSDRFSAERTGGSVSTLTIQRTQQEDSAVYLCASSLTPSLYGYTFGSGTRLTVV.